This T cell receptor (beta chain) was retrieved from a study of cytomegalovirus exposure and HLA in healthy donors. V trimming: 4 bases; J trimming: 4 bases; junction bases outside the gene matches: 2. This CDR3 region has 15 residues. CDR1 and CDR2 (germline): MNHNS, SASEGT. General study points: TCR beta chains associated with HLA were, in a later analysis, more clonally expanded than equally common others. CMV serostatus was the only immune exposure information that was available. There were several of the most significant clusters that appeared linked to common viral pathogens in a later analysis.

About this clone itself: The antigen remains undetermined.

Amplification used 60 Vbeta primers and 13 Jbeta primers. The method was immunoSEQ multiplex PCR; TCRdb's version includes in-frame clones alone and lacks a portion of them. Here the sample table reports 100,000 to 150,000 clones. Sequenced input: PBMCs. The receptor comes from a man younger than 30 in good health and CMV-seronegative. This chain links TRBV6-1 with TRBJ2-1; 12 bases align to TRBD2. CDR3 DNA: TGTGCCAGCAGTGCGCTAGCGGGGGGGTACAATGAGCAGTTCTTC. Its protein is CASSALAGGYNEQFF.